What follows are 8 T cell receptor beta chains derived from one specimen sequenced in a study of shared clonotypes between healthy human individuals. Measured with immunoSEQ multiplex PCR; TCRdb has only the in-frame clones, and not every one. The sample carries over a million clones, around 82% recorded once. Sequencing was performed on memory CD4+ T cells from PBMCs. Subset indicated: CD45RA-negative fraction. The receptors were sampled from a man aged 18 to 29 in good health. Some clones in this sample may be carry-over from other donors' samples.

The rearrangement joins TRBV27 to TRBJ1-4; 7 bases align to TRBD1. The length of the CDR3 is 18 residues. V lost 3 bases to trimming and J lost 0 bases; unmatched junction nucleotides: 10. Germline V gives CDR1 MNHEY, CDR2 SMNVEV (reference sequence). The CDR3 sequence: CASSFRGVWGATNEKLFF. The CDR3 coding sequence is TGTGCCAGCAGTTTCAGGGGGGTCTGGGGTGCAACTAATGAAAAACTGTTTTTT.

This chain connects TRBV4-2 to TRBJ2-5; 7 nucleotides line up with TRBD1. With the DNA end fitting TRBJ2-7 better, the J assignment may be wrong. Germline lookup yields CDR1 LGHNA and CDR2 YNFKEQ. CDR3 length equals 15 residues. The CDR3 DNA sequence: TGTGCCAGCAGCCCCCACGGGACAGCCACCTACGAGCAGTACTTC. Amino acids: CASSPHGTATYEQYF.

CDR3 DNA sequence: TGTGCCAGCAGCTTAGACCTAGCGGGAGGGTCCGGGGAGACCCAGTACTTC. Its protein product is CASSLDLAGGSGETQYF. V gene TRBV7-2 combines with J gene TRBJ2-5, with 12 bases fitting TRBD2. V was clipped by 1 base and J by 5 bases; unmatched bases: 8. The CDR3 consists of 17 residues. Germline CDR1 reads SGHTA; CDR2 reads FQGNSA.

This clone has more than one count but fewer than ten. The rearrangement uses TRBV11-3 and TRBJ2-3; 8 bases are a match to TRBD2. The CDR3 is 16 amino acids. CDR1 and CDR2 (germline): SGHNT, YENEEA. After removal of 1 base from V and 6 bases from J, the junction contained 9 bases not matched to a gene. In DNA form, the CDR3 reads TGTGCCAGCAGCTTAGGTACCAGCGGGAGCCCCGATACGCAGTATTTT. Encoded protein: CASSLGTSGSPDTQYF.

This rearrangement joins TRBV6-1 to TRBJ1-3, with D unresolved. V was trimmed by 8 bases and J by 0 bases, leaving 11 bases between them. CDR3 length equals 14 residues. Per germline, CDR1 MNHNS and CDR2 SASEGT. The DNA for the CDR3 is TGTGCCAGCGTTGACTGGAGCTCTGGAAACACCATATATTTT. Its translation is CASVDWSSGNTIYF.

This clone has only a few counts. J is TRBJ2-3 and V is TRBV5-1; D unclear. The V end lost 0 bases, the J end lost 3 bases, and 14 bases lay between the germline ends. The CDR3 extends over 16 amino acids. Germline V CDR1 and CDR2: SGHRS, YFSETQ. The CDR3 sequence: CASSLGNGRWTDTQYF. Written as DNA, the CDR3 is TGCGCCAGCAGCTTGGGGAACGGACGGTGGACAGATACGCAGTATTTT.

The J gene is TRBJ1-2, the V gene TRBV27; D not certain. Trimming removed 8 bases at V and 5 bases at J, with 15 bases between. Germline CDR1 MNHEY, CDR2 SMNVEV (reference sequence). CDR3 length: 13 residues. CDR3 nucleotide sequence: TGTGCCAGCTCCCCCCGGGCCCTTTATGGCTACACCTTC. Protein sequence: CASSPRALYGYTF.

This clone was recorded many times. The rearrangement links TRBV11-2 to TRBJ1-1; perhaps TRBD1 as D (6 bases). Germline V gene sequence: CDR1 SGHAT, CDR2 FQNNGV. The CDR3 consists of 13 residues. Trimming shortened V by 6 bases and J by 5 bases, and 13 bases separated the two germline ends. The CDR3 is CASSEQGSTEAFF. The CDR3 DNA follows: TGTGCCAGCAGTGAGCAGGGGTCTACTGAAGCTTTCTTT. Full variable domain (remainder filled in from reference TRBV11-2 and TRBJ1-1): EAGVAQSPRYKIIEKRQSVAFWCNPISGHATLYWYQQILGQGPKLLIQFQNNGVVDDSQLPKDRFSAERLKGVDSTLKIQPAKLEDSAVYLCASSEQGSTEAFFGQGTRLTVV.